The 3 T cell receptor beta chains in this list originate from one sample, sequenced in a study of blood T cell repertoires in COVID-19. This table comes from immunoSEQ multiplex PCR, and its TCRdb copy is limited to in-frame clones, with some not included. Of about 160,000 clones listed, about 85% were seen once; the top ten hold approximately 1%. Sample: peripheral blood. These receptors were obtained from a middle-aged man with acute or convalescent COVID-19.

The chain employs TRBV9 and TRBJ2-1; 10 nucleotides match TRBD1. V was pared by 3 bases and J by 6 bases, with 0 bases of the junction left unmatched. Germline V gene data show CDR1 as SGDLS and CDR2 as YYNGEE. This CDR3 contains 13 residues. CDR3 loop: CASSGQGANEQFF. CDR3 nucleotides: TGTGCCAGCAGCGGACAGGGGGCCAATGAGCAGTTCTTC.

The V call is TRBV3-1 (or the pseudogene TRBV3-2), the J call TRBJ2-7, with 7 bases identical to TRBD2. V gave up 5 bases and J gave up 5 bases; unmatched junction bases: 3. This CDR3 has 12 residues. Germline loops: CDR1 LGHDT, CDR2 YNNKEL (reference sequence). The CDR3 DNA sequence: TGTGCCAGCAGCAGCCGGGGGGACGAGCAGTACTTC. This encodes CASSSRGDEQYF.

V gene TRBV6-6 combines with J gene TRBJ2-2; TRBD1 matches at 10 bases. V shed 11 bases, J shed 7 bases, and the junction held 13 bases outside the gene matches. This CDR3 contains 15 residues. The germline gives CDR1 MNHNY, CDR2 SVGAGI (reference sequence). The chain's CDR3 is CAALSTGGWNGELFF. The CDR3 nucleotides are TGTGCCGCCTTGTCGACAGGGGGCTGGAACGGGGAGCTGTTTTTT.